This entry features one T cell receptor beta chain sequence. The antigen remains unidentified. Clones were sequenced by immunoSEQ multiplex PCR, and TCRdb holds only the in-frame ones, with some missing. This sample yields around 12,000 clones, of which 50% to 65% are seen a single time; 12% belongs to the top ten. This entry belongs to a study of neoadjuvant anti-PD-1 for oral cavity cancer. Study findings and constraints: Each response group had just a few patients in TCR analyses. Higher pretreatment Treg/Th17 ratios tracked higher pretreatment blood clonality.

Trimming cost V 2 bases and J 6 bases, with 9 bases left between them. Germline V gene sequence: CDR1 SGHNT, CDR2 YYREEE (reference sequence). This CDR3 region has 13 residues. The chain recombines TRBV5-4 with TRBJ2-1; D is perhaps TRBD2 (5 bases). The receptor was isolated from a person aged 35-80 years with oral cavity squamous cell carcinoma. The sample was tumor tissue, taken before nivolumab (anti-PD-1) treatment. The CDR3 DNA reads TGTGCCAGCAGCTTCGGGGTTGCCAATGAGCAGTTCTTC. Its protein is CASSFGVANEQFF.